This T cell receptor beta chain was captured by sequencing in a study of cytomegalovirus exposure and HLA in healthy donors. The PCR contained 60 Vbeta and 13 Jbeta primers. The assay was immunoSEQ multiplex PCR, and TCRdb's table has in-frame clones only and misses some. The sample lists approximately 120,000 clones, 75% to 90% seen once, with about 8.9% in the top ten. Source material: PBMCs. This sequence was found in a man aged 30 to 45 in good health and CMV-seropositive.

Here the CDR3 reads CATSRVVSYEQYF. The CDR3 nucleotides are TGTGCCACCAGCAGAGTCGTGAGCTACGAGCAGTACTTC. This rearrangement joins TRBV15 to TRBJ2-7; D ambiguous. V gave up 1 base and J gave up 3 bases, with 7 bases separating them. This CDR3 spans 13 amino acids. Germline CDR1 LNHNV, CDR2 YYDKDF (reference sequence).